This T cell receptor (beta chain) appears in the sequencing data of a study of blood T cells in healthy people across ages. Sample-barcoded 5' priming and a J-beta primer mix drove a second PCR of 7 to 11 cycles. TCRdb itself ran the 5' RACE reads through MiXCR, one entry per CDR3 protein. The data hold about 640,000 distinct CDR3 sequences, with approximately 59% observed a single time. Sequencing was done on a sample of blood. The TCR originated in a man in his sixties in good health.

The DNA of the CDR3 is TGCGCCAGCAGCTTGAATCAGGGAGGGGATGAAAAACTGTTTTTT. Its protein product is CASSLNQGGDEKLFF. The chain links TRBV5-1 to TRBJ1-4; D perhaps matches TRBD1 (5 bases). Germline CDR1 reads SGHRS; CDR2 reads YFSETQ. The ends were cut back, 1 base at V and 6 bases at J, with 13 bases in the middle. There are 15 residues in the CDR3.